This TCR beta chain comes out of a study of blood T cell repertoires in COVID-19. Membership in each cohort depended on participant-reported clinical history. As handled by the study authors: How many nucleated cells were present was estimated from reference gene primer amplification. Data came from immunoSEQ multiplex PCR; TCRdb stores just in-frame clones and leaves some out. V and J calls plus clone size are reproduced from that table; the DNA served to infer D and trimming. The sample contains 250,000 to 300,000 clones, about nine tenths of which appear only once. CDR1 is SGHRS and CDR2 is YFSETQ in the germline V gene. After removal of 7 bases from V and 2 bases from J, the junction contained 4 bases not matched to a gene. The CDR3 covers 14 residues.

The source is a woman between 45 and 60 years old who had been exposed to COVID-19. V usage is TRBV5-1 and J usage is TRBJ2-5; 11 nucleotides line up with TRBD2. Sequences were obtained from PBMCs or T cells enriched from blood (not recorded which). The CDR3 here is CASSSGGIQETQYF. CDR3 nucleotides: TGCGCCAGCTCTAGCGGGGGGATTCAAGAGACCCAGTACTTC.